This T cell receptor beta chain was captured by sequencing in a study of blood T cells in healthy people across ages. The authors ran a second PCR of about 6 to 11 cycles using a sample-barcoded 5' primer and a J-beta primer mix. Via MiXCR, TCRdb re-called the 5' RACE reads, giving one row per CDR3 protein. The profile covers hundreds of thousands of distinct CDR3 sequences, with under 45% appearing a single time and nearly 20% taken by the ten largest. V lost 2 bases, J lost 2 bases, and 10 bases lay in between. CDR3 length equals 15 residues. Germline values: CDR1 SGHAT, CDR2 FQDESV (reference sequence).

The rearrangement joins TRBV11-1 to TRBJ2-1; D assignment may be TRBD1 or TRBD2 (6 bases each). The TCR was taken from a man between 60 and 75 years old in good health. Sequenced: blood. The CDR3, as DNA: TGTGCCAGCAGCTTACGGGGGCGCCCCTACAATGAGCAGTTCTTC. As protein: CASSLRGRPYNEQFF. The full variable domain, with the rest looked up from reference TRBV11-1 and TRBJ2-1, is EAEVAQSPRYKITEKSQAVAFWCDPISGHATLYWYRQILGQGPELLVQFQDESVVDDSQLPKDRFSAERLKGVDSTLKIQPAELGDSAMYLCASSLRGRPYNEQFFGPGTRLTVL.